Following are 9 T cell receptor beta chains from one sample sequenced in a study of blood T cell repertoires in COVID-19. The data were produced by immunoSEQ multiplex PCR, yet TCRdb's version contains in-frame clones alone and is incomplete. The sample contains about 330,000 clones, around nine tenths of which appear only once. Sequencing was carried out using peripheral blood. These TCRs come from a woman aged 45-60 years with active or convalescent COVID-19.

This sequence joins TRBV3-1 (or the pseudogene TRBV3-2) and TRBJ2-7; 14 bases line up with TRBD2. Germline trimming cut 3 bases from V and 7 bases from J; bases unmatched to any gene: 8. Germline V gene data show CDR1 as LGHDT and CDR2 as YNNKEL (reference sequence). CDR3 length: 16 amino acids. The CDR3 DNA reads TGTGCCAGCAGCCACCTGACTAGCGGGAGGGCAGAGGAGCAGTACTTC. Residues: CASSHLTSGRAEEQYF.

V and J are TRBV6-5 and TRBJ2-3; 10 positions match TRBD1. V lost 6 bases and J lost 3; bases outside the gene matches: 6. The CDR3 runs 15 residues. Germline lookup yields CDR1 MNHEY and CDR2 SVGAGI. This CDR3 reads CASRRTGGGTDTQYF. CDR3 in DNA: TGTGCCAGCAGGAGGACAGGGGGGGGTACAGATACGCAGTATTTT.

V is TRBV7-2 and J is TRBJ2-7, with no clear D. CDR3 length equals 14 residues. Germline values: CDR1 SGHTA, CDR2 FQGNSA. V gave up 1 base and J gave up 6 bases, with 13 bases separating them. CDR3 protein: CASSLGQAFLEQYF. The CDR3 DNA reads as TGTGCCAGCAGCTTAGGGCAGGCTTTTCTCGAGCAGTACTTC.

The V call is TRBV18, the J call TRBJ2-1; TRBD2 aligns across 7 bases. Per the germline V gene, CDR1 is KGHSH and CDR2 is LQKENI. The CDR3 is 16 residues long. The V gene end was trimmed by 4 bases and the J gene end by 7 bases; junction bases not matched to a gene: 13. The CDR3 DNA follows: TGTGCCAGCTCACGGTCTCTAGCGGACGCTTTTAATGAGCAGTTCTTC. Its translation: CASSRSLADAFNEQFF.

The V gene is TRBV15, the J gene TRBJ2-6; 10 bases fit TRBD1. V was clipped by 5 bases and J by 2 bases; unmatched bases: 9. From germline, CDR1 is LNHNV and CDR2 YYDKDF (reference sequence). This CDR3 is built from 18 residues. The DNA for the CDR3 is TGTGCCACCAGCGGGTCCGGGACAGGGGCAACTGGGGCCAACGTCCTGACTTTC. This encodes CATSGSGTGATGANVLTF.

Only one count was recorded for this clone. The chain couples TRBV6-6 to TRBJ2-3; possible D gene TRBD2, 6 bases. The CDR3 length is 15 residues. Trimming took 2 bases from V and 5 from J, leaving 14 bases between them. Germline-derived CDR1 and CDR2 are MNHNY and SVGAGI (reference sequence). The CDR3 region has the DNA TGTGCCAGCAGTTACGGGACTTCTAGTATAGATACGCAGTATTTT. This encodes CASSYGTSSIDTQYF.

There are a few counts of this clone. Other nucleotide sequences from this sample produce the same CDR3. The CDR3 nucleotides read TGTGCCAGCAGCCCGGGGGGGGGCTACACCTTC. Translation: CASSPGGGYTF. The J gene is TRBJ1-2, the V gene TRBV12-3 or TRBV12-4; a possible D gene is TRBD1 (5 bases). V lost 6 bases, J lost 8 bases, and 10 bases lay in between. CDR3 length: 11 residues.

This chain connects TRBV7-8 to TRBJ2-2; 11 bases align to TRBD1. Trimming at V came to 6 bases and at J to 5 bases, leaving 14 bases not matched to a gene. CDR1 and CDR2 from the germline V gene are SGHVS and FQNEAQ. The CDR3 spans 18 residues. The CDR3 bases are TGTGCCAGCAGACCCCTGGCGTGGGGACAGGGGGTGACCGGGGAGCTGTTTTTT. Protein product: CASRPLAWGQGVTGELFF.

The rearrangement uses TRBV18 and TRBJ2-2; 8 bases fit TRBD1. In germline, CDR1 is KGHSH, CDR2 LQKENI. The length of the CDR3 is 16 residues. V was clipped by 3 bases and J by 0 bases; unmatched bases: 3. The CDR3 DNA sequence: TGTGCCAGCTCACCCCCGGGACAGGCGAACACCGGGGAGCTGTTTTTT. Its translation: CASSPPGQANTGELFF.